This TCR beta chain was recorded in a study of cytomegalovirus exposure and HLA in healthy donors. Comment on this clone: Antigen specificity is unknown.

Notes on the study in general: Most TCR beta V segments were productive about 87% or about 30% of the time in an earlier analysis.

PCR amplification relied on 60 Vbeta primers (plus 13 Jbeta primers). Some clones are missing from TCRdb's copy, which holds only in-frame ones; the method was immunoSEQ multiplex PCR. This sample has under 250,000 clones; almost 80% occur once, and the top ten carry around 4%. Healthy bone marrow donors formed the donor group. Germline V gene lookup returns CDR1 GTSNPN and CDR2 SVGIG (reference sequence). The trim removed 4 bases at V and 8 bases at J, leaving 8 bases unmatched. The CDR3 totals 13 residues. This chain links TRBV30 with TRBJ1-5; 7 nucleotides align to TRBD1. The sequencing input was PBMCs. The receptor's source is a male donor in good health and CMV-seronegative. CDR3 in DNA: TGTGCCTGGACGCAGGGGGTTACTAAGCCCCAGCATTTT. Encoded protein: CAWTQGVTKPQHF.